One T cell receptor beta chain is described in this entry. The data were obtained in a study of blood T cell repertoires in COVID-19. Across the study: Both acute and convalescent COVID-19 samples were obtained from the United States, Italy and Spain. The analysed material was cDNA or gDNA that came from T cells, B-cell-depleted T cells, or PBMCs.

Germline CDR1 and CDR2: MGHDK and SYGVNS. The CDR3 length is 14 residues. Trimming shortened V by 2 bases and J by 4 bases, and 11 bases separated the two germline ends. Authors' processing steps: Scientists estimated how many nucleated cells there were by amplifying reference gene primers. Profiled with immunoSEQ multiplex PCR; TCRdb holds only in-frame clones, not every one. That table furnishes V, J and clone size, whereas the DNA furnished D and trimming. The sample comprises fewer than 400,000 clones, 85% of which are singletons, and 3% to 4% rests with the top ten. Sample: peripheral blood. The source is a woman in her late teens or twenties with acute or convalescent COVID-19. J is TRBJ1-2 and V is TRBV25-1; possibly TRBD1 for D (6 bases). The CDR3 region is CASSEQQGRYGYTF. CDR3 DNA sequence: TGTGCCAGCAGTGAACAACAGGGTCGCTATGGCTACACCTTC.